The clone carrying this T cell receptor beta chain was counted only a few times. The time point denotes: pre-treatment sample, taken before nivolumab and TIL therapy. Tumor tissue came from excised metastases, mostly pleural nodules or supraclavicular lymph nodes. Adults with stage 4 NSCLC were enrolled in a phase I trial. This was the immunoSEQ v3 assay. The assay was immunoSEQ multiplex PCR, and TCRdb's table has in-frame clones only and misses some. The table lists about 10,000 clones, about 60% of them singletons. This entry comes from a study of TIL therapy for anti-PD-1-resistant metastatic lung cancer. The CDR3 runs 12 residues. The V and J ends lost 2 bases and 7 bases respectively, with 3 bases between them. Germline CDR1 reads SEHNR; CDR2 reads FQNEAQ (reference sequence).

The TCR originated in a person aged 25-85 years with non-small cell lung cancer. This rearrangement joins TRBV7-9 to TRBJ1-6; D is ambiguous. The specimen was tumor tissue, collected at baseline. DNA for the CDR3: TGTGCCAGCAGCTTACCAAATTCACCCCTCCACTTT. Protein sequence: CASSLPNSPLHF.